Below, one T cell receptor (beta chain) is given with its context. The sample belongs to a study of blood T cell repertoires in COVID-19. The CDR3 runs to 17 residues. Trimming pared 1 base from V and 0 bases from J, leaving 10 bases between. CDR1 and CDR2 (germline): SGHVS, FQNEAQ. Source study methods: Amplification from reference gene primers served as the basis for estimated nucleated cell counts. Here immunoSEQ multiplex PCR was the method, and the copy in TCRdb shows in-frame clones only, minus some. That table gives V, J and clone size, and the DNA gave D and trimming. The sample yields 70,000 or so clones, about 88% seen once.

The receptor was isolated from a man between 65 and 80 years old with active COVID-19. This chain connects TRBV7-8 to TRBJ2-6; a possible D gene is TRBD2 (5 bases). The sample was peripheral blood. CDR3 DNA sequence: TGTGCCAGCAGCTTAGGCGGGTGGAACTCTGGGGCCAACGTCCTGACTTTC. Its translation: CASSLGGWNSGANVLTF. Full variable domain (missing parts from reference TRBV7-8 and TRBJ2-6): GAGVSQSPRYKVAKRGQDVALRCDPISGHVSLFWYQQALGQGPEFLTYFQNEAQLDKSGLPSDRFFAERPEGSVSTLKIQRTQQEDSAVYLCASSLGGWNSGANVLTFGAGSRLTVL.